These 4 T cell receptor beta chains originate from one sample sequenced in a study of T cell repertoires in cytomegalovirus infection. TCRdb re-called the reads through MiXCR, storing one row per CDR3 protein. The sample records 700,000 to 950,000 distinct CDR3 sequences, about 31% being singletons. No antigens are known for them. Sequencing used cultured CD8+ T cells from PBMCs, obtained from culture after CMV antigen stimulation. These TCRs come from a human donor in good health (CMV status not recorded). Some clones in this sample may be carry-over from other donors' samples.

The V call is TRBV9, the J call TRBJ2-1; a weak D match, TRBD1 (7 bases). From germline, CDR1 is SGDLS and CDR2 YYNGEE. The CDR3 is made up of 14 amino acids. Trimming pared 0 bases from V and 9 bases from J, leaving 13 bases between. CDR3 bases: TGTGCCAGCAGCGTAGGGAGGGGGCTGGGTGAGCAGTTCTTC. It yields the protein CASSVGRGLGEQFF.

The chain links TRBV27 to TRBJ1-6, with 10 positions matching TRBD1. This CDR3 comprises 14 residues. With 6 bases clipped from V and 10 bases from J, the junction kept 6 bases outside the gene matches. The germline gives CDR1 MNHEY, CDR2 SMNVEV (reference sequence). This chain's CDR3 is CASRVGTGESPLHF. CDR3 DNA sequence: TGTGCCAGCAGAGTCGGGACAGGGGAGTCACCCCTCCACTTT.

This rearrangement joins TRBV12-3 or TRBV12-4 to TRBJ2-1; D unresolved. The V gene lost 8 bases and the J gene lost 3 bases, with 8 bases spanning the gap. The CDR3 loop spans 12 amino acids. In nucleotides, the CDR3 is TGTGCCAGCGCCCTTAACTACAATGAGCAGTTCTTC. Its protein product is CASALNYNEQFF.

This clonotype was counted once. V gene TRBV29-1 combines with J gene TRBJ2-1; 8 nucleotides match TRBD2. V shed 1 base, J shed 4 bases, and the junction held 9 bases outside the gene matches. Per germline, CDR1 SQVTM and CDR2 ANQGSEA. This CDR3 has 16 amino acids. DNA for the CDR3: TGCAGCGTTGAAGGGGCAAGGCGGGGGGTTTACAATGAGCAGTTCTTC. Amino acid sequence: CSVEGARRGVYNEQFF.